This T cell receptor beta chain came from a study of blood T cell repertoires in COVID-19. Study as a whole: Acute-phase and convalescent COVID-19 samples originated in the United States, Italy and Spain.

Per the original data handling: The authors estimated nucleated cell counts from reference gene primer amplification. Measured with immunoSEQ multiplex PCR; TCRdb has only the in-frame clones, and not every one. That table is the source of V, J and clone size, and D and trimming were worked out from the DNA. The repertoire holds approximately 130,000 clones, with 84% as singletons. Per germline, CDR1 SGDLS and CDR2 YYNGEE. The CDR3 loop spans 14 amino acids. V was pared by 4 bases and J by 5 bases, with 9 bases of the junction left unmatched. This chain joins TRBV9 and TRBJ2-7; 7 bases align to TRBD1. This TCR was sampled from a human donor in a cohort sampled during active COVID-19. The sequenced sample consisted of peripheral blood. CDR3 bases: TGTGCCAGCAGCCAGACGACAGGGATCGACGAGCAGTACTTC. Translation: CASSQTTGIDEQYF.